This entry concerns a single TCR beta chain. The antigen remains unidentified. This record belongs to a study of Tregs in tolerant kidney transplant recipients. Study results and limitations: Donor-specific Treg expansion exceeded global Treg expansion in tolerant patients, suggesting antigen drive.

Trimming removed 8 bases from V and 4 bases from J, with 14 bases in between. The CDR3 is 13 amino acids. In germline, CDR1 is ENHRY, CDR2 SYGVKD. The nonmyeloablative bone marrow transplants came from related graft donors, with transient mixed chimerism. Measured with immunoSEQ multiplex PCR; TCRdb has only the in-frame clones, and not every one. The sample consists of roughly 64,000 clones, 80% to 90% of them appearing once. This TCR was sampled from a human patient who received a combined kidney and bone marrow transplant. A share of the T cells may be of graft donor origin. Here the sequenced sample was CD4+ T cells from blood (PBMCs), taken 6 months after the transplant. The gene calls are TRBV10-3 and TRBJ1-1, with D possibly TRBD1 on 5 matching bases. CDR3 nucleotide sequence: TGTGCCATCGAGGCAGGGAAATCCACTGAAGCTTTCTTT. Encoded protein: CAIEAGKSTEAFF.